These T cell receptor beta chains were read from a single sample in a study of T cells in localized non-small cell lung cancer. This table comes from immunoSEQ multiplex PCR, and its TCRdb copy is limited to in-frame clones, with some not included. Of some 24,000 clones in the sample, approximately 83% were seen once. The sample consisted of peripheral blood, taken before any cancer treatment. All receptors come from a male donor at least 60 years old with stage II squamous cell lung carcinoma. The CDR3 runs from the conserved cysteine through the conserved F or W. A D gene is named only where the DNA matches it firmly.

D	J	V	CDR3
-	TRBJ1-2	TRBV11-3	CASSPGGAGIYGYTF
-	TRBJ2-4	TRBV5-1	CASSLTLAKNIQYF
-	TRBJ2-1	TRBV7-9	CASSPSGGGRNEQFF
TRBD2	TRBJ2-3	TRBV27	CASSFRGLAGQDTQYF
TRBD2	TRBJ2-4	TRBV28	CASSSLGSSGRAGTKNIQYF
TRBD1	TRBJ1-5	TRBV28	CASSLWTGVPPNQPQHF
-	TRBJ1-3	TRBV5-1	CASSPGDSGNTIYF
TRBD1	TRBJ1-1	TRBV6-5	CASSWALGQLTEAFF
-	TRBJ2-1	TRBV21-1	CASSVLAGVNNEQFF
-	TRBJ2-7	TRBV7-9	CASSLGAELSGQYF
-	TRBJ1-3	TRBV5-6	CASSLGIQGFSGNTIYF
-	TRBJ1-1	TRBV18	CASSPPMAQAEAFF
-	TRBJ1-5	TRBV15	CATSTPGHSNQPQHF
-	TRBJ2-7	TRBV11-2	CASSKDGGTYEQYF
-	TRBJ1-1	TRBV18	CASSPLRDTEAFF
-	TRBJ2-7	TRBV9	CASSVGSSYSYEQYF
TRBD1	TRBJ2-5	TRBV29-1	CSGSGTVKETQYF
TRBD1	TRBJ2-5	TRBV6-1	CASSQQQGVQETQYF
-	TRBJ2-1	TRBV4-2	CASSPSLGTYNEQFF
-	TRBJ2-3	TRBV6-1	CASSQGGSTDTQYF
-	TRBJ2-3	TRBV15	CATSTSGLSTDTQYF
TRBD1	TRBJ2-3	TRBV5-1	CASVRGQSTDTQYF
TRBD2	TRBJ2-7	TRBV30	CAWGGAYEQYF
-	TRBJ2-3	TRBV2	CASEGRLTSTDTQYF
TRBD1	TRBJ1-1	TRBV18	CASSQGGRMNTEAFF
-	TRBJ1-1	TRBV19	CASAFYRNTEAFF
-	TRBJ1-1	TRBV2	CASRVGITNTEAFF
-	TRBJ2-3	TRBV5-1	CASSLVGSTDTQYF
-	TRBJ2-3	TRBV5-1	CASSLWGDKDSRWDTQYF
TRBD1	TRBJ2-2	TRBV7-9	CASSVTGGATGELFF
-	TRBJ2-3	TRBV5-6	CASSSWDFYTDTQYF
TRBD2	TRBJ2-5	TRBV5-1	CASRFSGGAEAQYF
-	TRBJ2-1	TRBV6-1	CASTSMGRGNEQFF
-	TRBJ2-7	TRBV10-2	CASTDGYEQYF
-	TRBJ1-2	TRBV6-1	CASSEVMGARGYTF
-	TRBJ1-5	TRBV4-1	CASSQAGTDKEAQHF
-	TRBJ2-5	TRBV5-1	CASSLLRGQSAETQYF
-	TRBJ1-2	TRBV7-5	CVRSPVDRGKKDYTF
-	TRBJ2-1	TRBV6-5	CASSVWGVNNEQFF
TRBD1	TRBJ2-7	TRBV27	CASSLSTGASYEQYF
TRBD1	TRBJ1-5	TRBV5-1	CASTQTGGGQPQHF